The 20 T cell receptor beta chains given below trace back to one sample, sequenced in a study of shared clonotypes between healthy human individuals. This table comes from immunoSEQ multiplex PCR, and its TCRdb copy is limited to in-frame clones, with some not included. This table holds about 520,000 clones, about 96% found once. What was sequenced was naive CD4+ T cells sorted from blood. Sample subset: CD45RA+ positively selected. The receptor source for this set is a woman in her 30s in good health.

The V gene is TRBV5-1, the J gene TRBJ2-2, with TRBD2 identical over 8 bases. CDR1 and CDR2 from the germline V gene are SGHRS and YFSETQ. The CDR3 has 15 residues. J was trimmed by 8 bases and V by 0 bases; bases with no gene match: 6. Here the CDR3 reads CASSLVGSGTGELFF. CDR3 nucleotides: TGCGCCAGCAGCTTGGTGGGTAGCGGGACAGGGGAGCTGTTTTTT.

CDR3 protein: CASSLGTVGTPGTF. The CDR3 DNA follows: TGCGCCAGCAGCTTGGGTACTGTCGGGACCCCGGGTACCTTC. The chain couples TRBV5-1 to TRBJ1-2; D is perhaps TRBD1 (5 bases). This CDR3 comprises 14 residues. Deletions cut 0 bases from V and 14 bases from J, with 20 bases between. Germline V gene sequence: CDR1 SGHRS, CDR2 YFSETQ.

Here the CDR3 reads CASSRAGDAPQHF. CDR3 sequence (DNA): TGTGCCAGCTCACGGGCAGGGGATGCGCCCCAGCATTTT. This chain connects TRBV18 to TRBJ1-5; possible D gene TRBD1, 6 bases. Germline CDR1 reads KGHSH; CDR2 reads LQKENI. CDR3 length: 13 amino acids. V was shortened by 4 bases and J by 9 bases, with 13 bases between the two germline ends.

This chain connects TRBV5-5 to TRBJ2-7; possible D gene TRBD1, 6 bases. V gave up 0 bases and J gave up 4 bases, with 20 bases separating them. The CDR3 runs 17 residues. Germline-derived CDR1 and CDR2 are SGHKS and YYEKEE (reference sequence). Here the CDR3 DNA reads TGTGCCAGCAGCTTGGTCTTTGGGCAGGGGCCTCGATACGAGCAGTACTTC. Amino acid sequence: CASSLVFGQGPRYEQYF.

This rearrangement joins TRBV10-1 to TRBJ2-7; D possibly matches TRBD1 or TRBD2 (5 bases each). CDR1 is WNHNN, CDR2 SYGVQD, per germline (reference sequence). V lost 8 bases and J lost 5, with 19 bases in between. The CDR3 has 14 amino acids. DNA of the CDR3: TGCGCCAGCGTAGAAGGGACCACCACTGACGAGCAGTACTTC. Translating it yields CASVEGTTTDEQYF.

Points on this clone: Other DNA sequences from this sample encode an identical CDR3 as well. The chain uses TRBV6-5 and TRBJ1-2, with 7 bases that match TRBD1. Germline CDR1 and CDR2: MNHEY and SVGAGI. This CDR3 has 14 amino acids. With V trimmed by 1 base and J by 4 bases, 3 bases remained unmatched. The CDR3 reads CASSYLDRSYGYTF. The CDR3 DNA sequence: TGTGCCAGCAGTTACTTGGACAGGAGCTATGGCTACACCTTC.

This clone was observed once. The chain recombines TRBV6-1 with TRBJ1-4; D is uncertain. This CDR3 has 11 amino acids. V was trimmed by 8 bases and J by 4 bases, leaving 5 bases between them. The germline V gene encodes CDR1 MNHNS and CDR2 SASEGT. In DNA, the CDR3 is TGTGCCAGCCTTCATAATGAAAAACTGTTTTTT. Residues: CASLHNEKLFF.

The rearrangement joins TRBV9 to TRBJ2-5; a weak D match, TRBD2 (6 bases). The closer fit of TRBJ2-7 to the DNA end suggests the J call may be wrong. The CDR3 is 14 amino acids. Looked up from germline, CDR1 is SGDLS and CDR2 is YYNGEE. The CDR3 spells CASSVVPGEYEQYF. CDR3 in DNA: TGTGCCAGCAGCGTAGTCCCGGGGGAGTACGAGCAGTACTTC.

The chain uses TRBV5-1 and TRBJ1-1; D is possibly TRBD1 (6 bases). V dropped 4 bases and J dropped 1 base, with 14 bases sitting between them. The CDR3 extends over 15 amino acids. Germline V gene lookup returns CDR1 SGHRS and CDR2 YFSETQ. The CDR3 spells CASSAGVTANTEAFF. DNA for the CDR3: TGCGCCAGCAGCGCAGGGGTCACAGCGAACACTGAAGCTTTCTTT.

The V gene is TRBV4-1, the J gene TRBJ2-7, with D hard to call. CDR3 length: 15 residues. Germline V gene sequence: CDR1 MGHRA, CDR2 YSYEKL. V lost 0 bases to trimming and J lost 2 bases, with 11 bases between them. The CDR3 coding sequence is TGCGCCAGCAGCCAAGAACCGCAGGATACCTACGAGCAGTACTTC. It encodes CASSQEPQDTYEQYF.

The CDR3 spells CASSSRARTSGLGNTGELFF. CDR3 in DNA: TGTGCCAGCAGTTCCCGTGCCCGGACTAGCGGACTTGGGAACACCGGGGAGCTGTTTTTT. The chain employs TRBV27 and TRBJ2-2; 10 bases agree with TRBD2. The germline gives CDR1 MNHEY, CDR2 SMNVEV (reference sequence). The CDR3 extends over 20 amino acids. After removal of 4 bases from V and 1 base from J, the junction contained 15 bases not matched to a gene.

This clone appeared a single time. The chain uses TRBV5-1 and TRBJ2-4, with 7 nucleotides matching TRBD1. Germline lookup yields CDR1 SGHRS and CDR2 YFSETQ. CDR3 length equals 17 residues. J lost 3 bases, V lost 2 bases, and 11 bases had no gene match. CDR3 loop: CASSLGTDPLGKNIQYF. CDR3 nucleotide sequence: TGCGCCAGCAGCTTAGGGACAGACCCTTTGGGCAAAAACATTCAGTACTTC.

The chain is built from TRBV7-2 and TRBJ2-7; unclear D gene. From germline, CDR1 is SGHTA and CDR2 FQGNSA. Trimming cost V 4 bases and J 6 bases, with 13 bases left between them. The CDR3 extends over 13 amino acids. The CDR3 sequence: CASSSRYSLEQYF. In DNA, the CDR3 is TGTGCCAGCAGCTCCCGATACTCCCTCGAGCAGTACTTC.

The V call is TRBV25-1, the J call TRBJ2-3, with TRBD1 as a possible D gene (5 bases). The CDR3 has 15 amino acids. Trimming took off 1 base at V and 6 bases at J, with 14 bases between the two ends. Germline V gives CDR1 MGHDK, CDR2 SYGVNS. The CDR3 region is CASSELGPLGDTQYF. The CDR3, as DNA: TGTGCCAGCAGTGAATTGGGGCCGTTAGGGGATACGCAGTATTTT.

The CDR3, as DNA: TGTGCCAGCAGCTTAAGGGGGGTACGAACGCCTGGGCTGTTTCGGTCTGAAGCTTTCTTT. Its protein product is CASSLRGVRTPGLFRSEAFF. J is TRBJ1-1 and V is TRBV7-8; TRBD1 is a possible D gene (6 bases). The V end was cut by 2 bases, the J end by 6 bases, with 31 bases between. Germline V CDR1 and CDR2: SGHVS, FQNEAQ. The CDR3 extends over 20 amino acids. Using reference TRBV7-8 and TRBJ1-1 for the parts outside the CDR3, the full variable domain is GAGVSQSPRYKVAKRGQDVALRCDPISGHVSLFWYQQALGQGPEFLTYFQNEAQLDKSGLPSDRFFAERPEGSVSTLKIQRTQQEDSAVYLCASSLRGVRTPGLFRSEAFFGQGTRLTVV.

This clone was detected only a few times. This sequence joins TRBV18 and TRBJ1-1, with 8 bases that match TRBD1. In germline, CDR1 is KGHSH, CDR2 LQKENI. J lost 3 bases, V lost 4 bases, and 4 bases had no gene match. The CDR3 covers 14 residues. This chain's CDR3 is CASSQRQGYTEAFF. In nucleotides, the CDR3 is TGTGCCAGCTCACAAAGACAGGGGTACACTGAAGCTTTCTTT.

Only one count was recorded for this clone. The chain links TRBV4-1 to TRBJ2-7, with 10 bases aligning to TRBD2. Trimming cost V 1 base and J 6 bases; bases outside gene matches: 9. CDR1 MGHRA and CDR2 YSYEKL come from the germline V gene. There are 16 residues in the CDR3. The CDR3 region has the DNA TGCGCCAGCAGCCAAGTATCAGCGGGAGGGCGGCGCGAGCAGTACTTC. Translation: CASSQVSAGGRREQYF.

V and J are TRBV7-8 and TRBJ1-2; the match to TRBD1 covers 9 bases. The CDR3 runs to 18 residues. The V segment lost 2 bases and the J segment 2 bases; nucleotides outside the gene matches: 12. Germline V CDR1 and CDR2: SGHVS, FQNEAQ. CDR3 sequence (DNA): TGTGCCAGCAGCTTACATGGGGACAGGGATGTATTGAACTATGGCTACACCTTC. Amino acids: CASSLHGDRDVLNYGYTF.

This chain uses TRBV6-6 with TRBJ2-1, with D perhaps matching TRBD2 (6 bases). The V end was cut by 6 bases, the J end by 9 bases, with 12 bases between. The CDR3 runs to 12 residues. Germline V gene data show CDR1 as MNHNY and CDR2 as SVGAGI (reference sequence). The CDR3 coding sequence is TGTGCCAGCAGACGACTAGATAGTGAGCAGTTCTTC. Translating it yields CASRRLDSEQFF.

The chain has TRBV5-1 and TRBJ2-7; D might be TRBD1 or TRBD2, each matching 5 bases. From germline, CDR1 is SGHRS and CDR2 YFSETQ. Trimming shortened V by 0 bases and J by 5 bases, and 12 bases separated the two germline ends. This CDR3 is 14 amino acids long. The CDR3 region is CASSLAQAGDEQYF. The CDR3 region has the DNA TGCGCCAGCAGCTTGGCACAGGCCGGGGACGAGCAGTACTTC.